Below, 23 T cell receptor beta chains from the same sample are listed, as sequenced in a study of blood T cell repertoires in COVID-19 (dated by TCRdb to 2018 to 2020). The method was the immunoSEQ multiplex PCR assay. Imported from immuneACCESS, the table was reduced by TCRdb to in-frame sequences with V and J called. These copies leave out some clones; in studies compared against another copy, an unresolved V gene accounts for under half, and the cause of the remainder is not known. The sample profile shows a few hundred thousand clones; 88% of them were found once. The ten most abundant clones make up approximately 7% of the sample. The sequenced material came from peripheral blood. These receptors were taken from a woman in her 30s who had recovered from COVID-19.

The rearrangement links TRBV9 to TRBJ1-2; tentative D call: TRBD1 (5 bases). CDR3 length: 14 amino acids. The germline V and J ends were trimmed by 3 bases and 4 bases, with 13 bases remaining between them. In germline, CDR1 is SGDLS, CDR2 YYNGEE. The CDR3 DNA reads TGTGCCAGCAGCGCCCGGGGGGGAAGCTATGGCTACACCTTC. Translation: CASSARGGSYGYTF.

This rearrangement joins TRBV6-5 to TRBJ1-2; TRBD1 matches at 8 bases. Germline-derived CDR1 and CDR2 are MNHEY and SVGAGI. The CDR3 is 14 amino acids. The junction had 9 bases not matched to a gene; V was cut back by 6 bases and J by 6 bases. The CDR3 nucleotides read TGTGCCAGCAGGATGGTCGCGGACAGGGATGGCTACACCTTC. Its translation is CASRMVADRDGYTF.

In its sample, this clone was seen once. The rearrangement uses TRBV4-1 and TRBJ2-7; possible D gene TRBD1, 5 bases. The germline V and J ends were trimmed by 0 bases and 3 bases, with 12 bases remaining between them. From germline, CDR1 is MGHRA and CDR2 YSYEKL. CDR3 length: 15 residues. CDR3 loop: CASSQDFGQNYEQYF. CDR3 bases: TGCGCCAGCAGCCAAGACTTCGGACAAAACTACGAGCAGTACTTC.

This clone has just one count. The gene calls are TRBV4-1 and TRBJ1-3; D uncertain. V was clipped by 5 bases and J by 0 bases, with 8 bases between them. This CDR3 spans 14 amino acids. CDR1 is MGHRA, CDR2 YSYEKL, per germline. CDR3 coding DNA: TGCGCCAGCAGCTGGGCCCGCTCTGGAAACACCATATATTTT. Translated, it gives CASSWARSGNTIYF.

The CDR3 nucleotides are TGTGCCAGCAGTCCTCCCATCGGTCCGGGAATTCACGAGCAGTACTTC. The encoded protein is CASSPPIGPGIHEQYF. V gene TRBV28 combines with J gene TRBJ2-7, with D perhaps matching TRBD2 (5 bases). This CDR3 is 16 amino acids long. Trimming pared 5 bases from V and 5 bases from J, leaving 22 bases between. Germline assignment: CDR1 MDHEN and CDR2 SYDVKM.

The gene calls are TRBV6-5 and TRBJ2-3; 7 nucleotides align to TRBD2. CDR1 is MNHEY and CDR2 is SVGAGI in the germline V gene. The length of the CDR3 is 14 residues. V lost 5 bases to trimming and J lost 3 bases; unmatched junction nucleotides: 5. The CDR3 is CASSISGKTDTQYF. The CDR3 nucleotides are TGTGCCAGCAGTATCAGCGGGAAAACAGATACGCAGTATTTT.

The V gene is TRBV5-1, the J gene TRBJ1-2; tentatively, D is TRBD1 (6 bases). CDR1 is SGHRS and CDR2 is YFSETQ in the germline V gene. V lost 0 bases to trimming and J lost 8 bases, with 14 bases between them. The CDR3 consists of 14 residues. DNA for the CDR3: TGCGCCAGCAGCTTGGGTACAGGGTTTTACGGCTACACCTTC. As protein: CASSLGTGFYGYTF.

The chain is built from TRBV6-5 and TRBJ1-2, with D possibly TRBD1 on 6 matching bases. The CDR3 extends over 14 amino acids. V was shortened by 6 bases and J by 1 base, with 12 bases between the two germline ends. Germline V gene data show CDR1 as MNHEY and CDR2 as SVGAGI. CDR3 region: CASRGALDNYGYTF. In DNA, the CDR3 is TGTGCCAGCAGGGGGGCGCTGGATAACTATGGCTACACCTTC.

This clone has a single count. The gene calls are TRBV4-1 and TRBJ2-7; 11 bases match TRBD1. Trimming cost V 1 base and J 3 bases; bases outside gene matches: 2. Germline assignment: CDR1 MGHRA and CDR2 YSYEKL. The CDR3 length is 15 residues. CDR3 amino acids: CASSQGTGGYYEQYF. CDR3 nucleotide sequence: TGCGCCAGCAGCCAAGGGACAGGGGGCTACTACGAGCAGTACTTC.

In its sample, this clone was seen once. The V gene is TRBV6-5, the J gene TRBJ1-5, with D perhaps TRBD1 (5 bases). The germline CDR1 and CDR2 sequences are MNHEY and SVGAGI. This CDR3 comprises 15 residues. V was pared by 2 bases and J by 3 bases, with 11 bases between. For the CDR3, the DNA is TGTGCCAGCAGTTACGAGTCAGGGTACAATCAGCCCCAGCATTTT. Protein sequence: CASSYESGYNQPQHF.

V is TRBV6-6 and J is TRBJ1-1; possibly TRBD1 for D (5 bases). Trimming removed 4 bases at V and 3 bases at J, with 15 bases between. CDR3 length: 15 residues. Germline V CDR1 and CDR2: MNHNY, SVGAGI (reference sequence). The CDR3 nucleotides are TGTGCCAGCAGTTCATCCAGGTTAGGGGACACTGAAGCTTTCTTT. Translated, it gives CASSSSRLGDTEAFF.

The gene calls are TRBV5-1 and TRBJ1-1; maybe TRBD1 (6 bases). V was pared by 2 bases and J by 1 base, with 9 bases between. This CDR3 contains 14 residues. Germline loops: CDR1 SGHRS, CDR2 YFSETQ. CDR3 in DNA: TGCGCCAGCAGCTTTGTGACAGGGAACACTGAAGCTTTCTTT. This sequence encodes CASSFVTGNTEAFF.

The CDR3 is CASRDTGGGYGYTF. CDR3 bases: TGTGCCAGCAGAGATACAGGGGGCGGGTATGGCTACACCTTC. The chain carries TRBV6-5 and TRBJ1-2; 9 bases match TRBD1. The V segment lost 6 bases and the J segment 5 bases; nucleotides outside the gene matches: 7. This CDR3 region has 14 residues. Germline CDR1 is MNHEY and CDR2 is SVGAGI.

The CDR3 is CASSGGAKGAEAFF. The DNA of the CDR3 is TGCGCCAGCAGCGGCGGGGCGAAGGGGGCGGAAGCTTTCTTT. This chain connects TRBV5-1 to TRBJ1-1, with 7 bases fitting TRBD1. This CDR3 has 14 residues. Germline CDR1 reads SGHRS; CDR2 reads YFSETQ. With 4 bases clipped from V and 8 bases from J, the junction kept 11 bases outside the gene matches.

J is TRBJ1-1 and V is TRBV25-1, with 8 bases that match TRBD1. The CDR3 spans 16 residues. V lost 3 bases to trimming and J lost 0 bases; unmatched junction nucleotides: 6. Germline values: CDR1 MGHDK, CDR2 SYGVNS. The CDR3 coding sequence is TGTGCCAGCAGTGATACAACAGGGGGTTTGAACACTGAAGCTTTCTTT. It codes for CASSDTTGGLNTEAFF.

CDR3: CSVEGVGGLDTQYF. CDR3 nucleotide sequence: TGCAGCGTTGAAGGGGTGGGGGGATTAGATACGCAGTATTTT. The chain carries TRBV29-1 and TRBJ2-3, with D possibly TRBD2 on 6 matching bases. Looked up from germline, CDR1 is SQVTM and CDR2 is ANQGSEA. The V and J ends lost 1 base and 5 bases respectively, with 13 bases between them. CDR3 length: 14 amino acids.

The chain has TRBV27 and TRBJ2-7, with a possible D match to TRBD1 (6 bases). The CDR3 totals 13 residues. The V and J ends lost 5 bases and 6 bases respectively, with 14 bases between them. In germline, CDR1 is MNHEY, CDR2 SMNVEV (reference sequence). The CDR3 loop reads CASSLNRVGEQYF. CDR3 coding DNA: TGTGCCAGCAGTCTAAACAGGGTCGGCGAGCAGTACTTC.

This clone occurred once. The rearrangement uses TRBV29-1 and TRBJ1-1, with 12 bases that match TRBD1. Germline CDR1 SQVTM, CDR2 ANQGSEA. The V and J ends lost 3 bases and 1 base, in that order; junction bases with no gene match: 3. The CDR3 has 15 amino acids. The CDR3 DNA follows: TGCAGCGTTGAGCCGGGACAGGGGGCGAACACTGAAGCTTTCTTT. It specifies CSVEPGQGANTEAFF.

The rearrangement joins TRBV7-9 to TRBJ2-3, with 10 nucleotides matching TRBD1. CDR3 length: 18 residues. The trim removed 0 bases at V and 4 bases at J, leaving 10 bases unmatched. Germline V gene sequence: CDR1 SEHNR, CDR2 FQNEAQ (reference sequence). CDR3 residues: CASSLALSGTGAADTQYF. The CDR3 bases are TGTGCCAGCAGCTTAGCGCTCTCCGGGACAGGGGCCGCAGATACGCAGTATTTT.

The rearrangement joins TRBV11-2 to TRBJ2-5, with 8 nucleotides matching TRBD1. CDR1 and CDR2 (germline): SGHAT, FQNNGV. J lost 2 bases, V lost 3 bases, and 14 bases had no gene match. This CDR3 contains 18 residues. As DNA, the CDR3 is TGTGCCAGCAGCTTCATTTCGGGACAGGTGGACGAACAAGAGACCCAGTACTTC. Encoded protein: CASSFISGQVDEQETQYF. The full variable domain, its missing parts supplied by reference TRBV11-2 and TRBJ2-5, is EAGVAQSPRYKIIEKRQSVAFWCNPISGHATLYWYQQILGQGPKLLIQFQNNGVVDDSQLPKDRFSAERLKGVDSTLKIQPAKLEDSAVYLCASSFISGQVDEQETQYFGPGTRLLVL.

This clone was counted only a few times. This rearrangement joins TRBV5-5 to TRBJ1-5, with D possibly TRBD1 on 5 matching bases. The CDR3 contains 14 residues. Trimming removed 1 base from V and 3 bases from J, with 8 bases in between. Germline V lookup: CDR1 SGHKS, CDR2 YYEKEE (reference sequence). The CDR3 is CASSLTGDNQPQHF. DNA of the CDR3: TGTGCCAGCAGCTTGACAGGAGACAATCAGCCCCAGCATTTT. The full variable domain, in which reference TRBV5-5 and TRBJ1-5 provide the parts outside the CDR3, is DAGVTQSPTHLIKTRGQQVTLRCSPISGHKSVSWYQQVLGQGPQFIFQYYEKEERGRGNFPDRFSARQFPNYSSELNVNALLLGDSALYLCASSLTGDNQPQHFGDGTRLSIL.

The genes are TRBV19 and TRBJ2-7, with TRBD1 identical over 7 bases. This CDR3 has 13 residues. Per germline, CDR1 LNHDA and CDR2 SQIVND (reference sequence). Trimming at V came to 5 bases and at J to 0 bases, leaving 1 base not matched to a gene. In nucleotides, the CDR3 is TGTGCCAGTAGTCCAGGGGGCTCCTACGAGCAGTACTTC. It translates to CASSPGGSYEQYF.

The J gene is TRBJ2-1, the V gene TRBV7-2, with D unclear. Trimming stripped 8 bases from V and 4 bases from J, with 12 bases between. The germline CDR1 and CDR2 sequences are SGHTA and FQGNSA. CDR3 size: 13 residues. Here the CDR3 reads CASQSGAYNEQFF. The CDR3 nucleotides are TGTGCCAGCCAATCCGGTGCGTACAATGAGCAGTTCTTC.